Described below is a single T cell receptor (beta chain) sequence and its context. Its antigen target is currently unknown. Per-base quality was not reported, and no clone a single base away is much larger than it. Libraries were prepared through the immunoSEQ multiplex PCR assay. TCRdb provides this immuneACCESS table in a form limited to in-frame rearrangements. Some clones are lacking; in checked studies, under half of them reflect an unresolved V gene, and why the rest are absent is not known. The sample profile shows roughly 80,000 clones; roughly 93% of them were found once. Of the sample, 0.9% to 1.2% falls within the top ten clones. The sample is drawn from a study of T cell changes during pregnancy in multiple sclerosis (dated by TCRdb to between 2018 and 2021). For the study in its entirety: In women with multiple sclerosis, the researchers looked at how the T cell repertoire shifted as pregnancy progressed.

Sequencing was performed on peripheral blood, taken in the first trimester of pregnancy. This TCR was sampled from a female donor with multiple sclerosis, enrolled in a pregnancy study.

The CDR3 reads as follows: CASSPPGTGTNTEAFF. At the DNA level, the sequence is TGTGCCAGCAGCCCACCCGGGACGGGGACTAACACTGAAGCTTTCTTT. The chain couples TRBV7-9 to TRBJ1-1; tentative D gene TRBD1, with 5 bases matching. The germline V gene (reference sequence) provides CDR1 SEHNR and CDR2 FQNEAQ. The cysteine opens and the phenylalanine closes a CDR3 of 16 amino acids. Just the 48-base CDR3 DNA is kept, in frame starting at base 1. V loses 5 bases of germline sequence and J loses 2 bases, and the interval between the two ends is 18 bases.